One sample yielded the 30 T cell receptor beta chains listed below, sequenced in a study of blood T cell repertoires in COVID-19. Assay: immunoSEQ multiplex PCR; the TCRdb copy retains only in-frame clones and omits some. The sample consists of roughly 410,000 clones, about 87% of them appearing once. The sample was peripheral blood. These TCRs come from a woman in her fifties or sixties with COVID-19, enrolled during active disease.

This clone was seen more than once but under ten times. The chain recombines TRBV11-1 with TRBJ1-2; unclear D gene. The CDR3 is made up of 15 amino acids. CDR1 SGHAT and CDR2 FQDESV come from the germline V gene (reference sequence). Trimming took 1 base from V and 3 from J, leaving 12 bases between them. In nucleotides, the CDR3 is TGTGCCAGCAGCTTAGGAGGTGGCAGAGACTATGGCTACACCTTC. It translates to CASSLGGGRDYGYTF. Together with reference TRBV11-1 and TRBJ1-2, the CDR3 gives the full variable domain: EAEVAQSPRYKITEKSQAVAFWCDPISGHATLYWYRQILGQGPELLVQFQDESVVDDSQLPKDRFSAERLKGVDSTLKIQPAELGDSAMYLCASSLGGGRDYGYTFGSGTRLTVV.

The rearrangement uses TRBV4-1 and TRBJ2-1, with 8 bases aligning to TRBD1. Germline V gives CDR1 MGHRA, CDR2 YSYEKL. The CDR3 has 14 amino acids. The junction had 6 bases not matched to a gene; V was cut back by 4 bases and J by 7 bases. CDR3 bases: TGCGCCAGCAGCCGGAAACAGGGGGGAAATGAGCAGTTCTTC. Residues: CASSRKQGGNEQFF.

V and J are TRBV27 and TRBJ1-5, with D maybe TRBD1 (5 bases). The CDR3 sequence is 15 residues long. From germline, CDR1 is MNHEY and CDR2 SMNVEV (reference sequence). Trimming took off 3 bases at V and 2 bases at J, with 11 bases between the two ends. The CDR3 DNA is TGTGCCAGCAGTTTGGAGGGGCCCCGCAATCAGCCCCAGCATTTT. Residues: CASSLEGPRNQPQHF.

The gene calls are TRBV7-9 and TRBJ2-7; 8 bases fit TRBD1. CDR3 size: 14 residues. Trimming at V came to 2 bases and at J to 5 bases, leaving 5 bases not matched to a gene. Germline V CDR1 and CDR2: SEHNR, FQNEAQ (reference sequence). The CDR3 reads CASSLPTGQDEQYF. CDR3 DNA sequence: TGTGCCAGCAGCTTACCCACGGGACAGGACGAGCAGTACTTC. Complete variable domain (other parts from reference TRBV7-9 and TRBJ2-7): DTGVSQNPRHKITKRGQNVTFRCDPISEHNRLYWYRQTLGQGPEFLTYFQNEAQLEKSRLLSDRFSAERPKGSFSTLEIQRTEQGDSAMYLCASSLPTGQDEQYFGPGTRLTVT.

J is TRBJ2-1 and V is TRBV7-9, with TRBD1 matching 10 bases. Germline-derived CDR1 and CDR2 are SEHNR and FQNEAQ (reference sequence). Trimming removed 4 bases from V and 0 bases from J; junction bases left unmatched: 12. The CDR3 has 19 residues. CDR3: CASSSPGQGQGSSYNEQFF. The CDR3 DNA sequence: TGTGCCAGCAGCTCCCCGGGACAGGGGCAAGGGAGCTCCTACAATGAGCAGTTCTTC.

The chain has TRBV28 and TRBJ1-1; D is uncertain. Between the trimmed V and J ends, which lost 3 bases and 0 bases, there was a span of 8 bases. From germline, CDR1 is MDHEN and CDR2 SYDVKM. This CDR3 has 14 amino acids. The DNA of the CDR3 is TGTGCCAGCAGTTTCGTATTTATGAACACTGAAGCTTTCTTT. It is translated as CASSFVFMNTEAFF.

J is TRBJ1-4 and V is TRBV28; 8 positions match TRBD1. With 4 bases clipped from V and 3 bases from J, the junction kept 1 base outside the gene matches. Germline CDR1 reads MDHEN; CDR2 reads SYDVKM. This CDR3 contains 14 residues. The chain's CDR3 is CASSWGQANEKLFF. CDR3 coding DNA: TGTGCCAGCAGTTGGGGACAGGCTAATGAAAAACTGTTTTTT.

The chain recombines TRBV5-1 with TRBJ2-1; the D gene is possibly TRBD2 (6 bases). The length of the CDR3 is 15 residues. CDR1 is SGHRS and CDR2 is YFSETQ in the germline V gene. The ends were cut back, 1 base at V and 4 bases at J, with 12 bases in the middle. Written as DNA, the CDR3 is TGCGCCAGCAGCTTGTCGGCGGGGACGTACAATGAGCAGTTCTTC. This sequence encodes CASSLSAGTYNEQFF.

V gene TRBV5-4 combines with J gene TRBJ2-2; TRBD1 agrees at 7 bases. CDR3 length equals 15 residues. Germline V lookup: CDR1 SGHNT, CDR2 YYREEE (reference sequence). The trim removed 2 bases at V and 4 bases at J, leaving 5 bases unmatched. The CDR3 DNA sequence: TGTGCCAGCAGCTTTCAGGGGGTAATCACCGGGGAGCTGTTTTTT. This gives the protein CASSFQGVITGELFF. The variable domain in full, with the rest retrieved from reference TRBV5-4 and TRBJ2-2, is ETGVTQSPTHLIKTRGQQVTLRCSSQSGHNTVSWYQQALGQGPQFIFQYYREEENGRGNFPPRFSGLQFPNYSSELNVNALELDDSALYLCASSFQGVITGELFFGEGSRLTVL.

The CDR3 DNA reads TGCGCCAGCAGCCAAGGGACAGCCAAATACACAGATACGCAGTATTTT. It specifies CASSQGTAKYTDTQYF. This chain connects TRBV5-1 to TRBJ2-3; 7 bases fit TRBD1. Germline V gives CDR1 SGHRS, CDR2 YFSETQ. This CDR3 region has 16 residues. Trimming removed 4 bases from V and 2 bases from J; junction bases left unmatched: 10.

V usage is TRBV13 and J usage is TRBJ1-1, with D tentatively TRBD1 (6 bases). The CDR3 contains 17 residues. The V end was cut by 4 bases, the J end by 1 base, with 19 bases between. From germline, CDR1 is PRHDT and CDR2 FYEKMQ (reference sequence). The CDR3 coding sequence is TGTGCCAGCAGCTCCCCTCTCTCCCACAGGGAGAACACTGAAGCTTTCTTT. Translated, it gives CASSSPLSHRENTEAFF.

The chain combines TRBV2 with TRBJ1-4, with D perhaps matching TRBD1 (6 bases). CDR3 length: 15 residues. Germline V gives CDR1 SNHLY, CDR2 FYNNEI. Between the trimmed V and J ends, which lost 5 bases and 3 bases, there was a span of 13 bases. The CDR3 spells CASSNTGKANEKLFF. In nucleotides, the CDR3 is TGTGCCAGCAGTAATACAGGGAAGGCTAATGAAAAACTGTTTTTT.

The rearrangement uses TRBV5-1 and TRBJ1-1, with D perhaps matching TRBD1 (5 bases). CDR1 SGHRS and CDR2 YFSETQ come from the germline V gene. The CDR3 length is 16 residues. V lost 2 bases and J 1 base, leaving 15 bases between the germline ends. The CDR3 protein is CASSLLRQLTNTEAFF. In DNA, the CDR3 is TGCGCCAGCAGCTTACTCCGACAGCTCACGAACACTGAAGCTTTCTTT.

The chain joins TRBV18 to TRBJ1-4; maybe TRBD1 (5 bases). From germline, CDR1 is KGHSH and CDR2 LQKENI. Trimming left V 6 bases short and J 3 bases short, with 11 bases between. The CDR3 contains 14 residues. In DNA form, the CDR3 reads TGTGCCAGCTCGCTGACAGAGTCTAATGAAAAACTGTTTTTT. This gives the protein CASSLTESNEKLFF.

CDR3 sequence (DNA): TGTGCCAGCACCCCGGACAGGGGCAATCAGCCCCAGCATTTT. It codes for CASTPDRGNQPQHF. The chain has TRBV6-2 or TRBV6-3 and TRBJ1-5, with 8 bases lining up with TRBD1. The V segment lost 7 bases and the J segment 2 bases; nucleotides outside the gene matches: 4. Germline loops: CDR1 MNHEY, CDR2 SVGEGT. The CDR3 runs to 14 residues.

The chain employs TRBV5-1 and TRBJ2-3, with 7 positions matching TRBD1. V lost 7 bases and J lost 0; bases outside the gene matches: 11. Germline lookup yields CDR1 SGHRS and CDR2 YFSETQ. The CDR3 runs to 16 residues. The CDR3 reads CASGLPTGASTDTQYF. CDR3 nucleotide sequence: TGCGCCAGCGGGTTACCAACAGGGGCTAGCACAGATACGCAGTATTTT.

This chain joins TRBV29-1 and TRBJ2-7; no firm D call. This CDR3 contains 12 residues. With 7 bases removed from V and 0 bases from J, the gap between germline ends came to 10 bases. CDR1 is SQVTM and CDR2 is ANQGSEA in the germline V gene. CDR3 in DNA: TGCAGCGCTCTCTCCAGCTCCTACGAGCAGTACTTC. This encodes CSALSSSYEQYF.

This chain joins TRBV5-4 and TRBJ2-1; 10 nucleotides agree with TRBD2. This CDR3 has 16 residues. Germline trimming cut 0 bases from V and 4 bases from J; bases unmatched to any gene: 4. CDR1 SGHNT and CDR2 YYREEE come from the germline V gene (reference sequence). CDR3 in amino acids: CASSLEASGGYNEQFF. The CDR3 coding sequence is TGTGCCAGCAGCTTGGAGGCTAGCGGGGGATACAATGAGCAGTTCTTC.

The rearrangement uses TRBV28 and TRBJ2-1; tentative D call: TRBD2 (5 bases). CDR3 length: 16 residues. CDR1 and CDR2 from the germline V gene are MDHEN and SYDVKM. Trimming stripped 7 bases from V and 1 base from J, with 17 bases between. The CDR3 spells CASISRASNSYNEQFF. The CDR3 nucleotides read TGTGCCAGCATCTCAAGGGCTAGCAATTCCTACAATGAGCAGTTCTTC.

Remarks on this clone: A far larger clone is off by one base, so a read error is likely. The chain couples TRBV6-1 to TRBJ1-1; 7 nucleotides agree with TRBD1. This CDR3 has 13 residues. Trimming at V came to 2 bases and at J to 4 bases, leaving 1 base not matched to a gene. Germline CDR1 is MNHNS and CDR2 is SASEGT. CDR3: CASSEQGGTEAFF. The CDR3 DNA sequence: TGTGCCAGCAGTGAACAGGGGGGCACTGAAGCTTTCTTT.

The rearrangement links TRBV7-9 to TRBJ2-5; 7 bases match TRBD1. The CDR3 length is 15 residues. Trimming removed 8 bases from V and 2 bases from J; junction bases left unmatched: 11. Germline V gene lookup returns CDR1 SEHNR and CDR2 FQNEAQ (reference sequence). DNA for the CDR3: TGTGCCAGCTCCACGCTGGGGACAGCTCAAGAGACCCAGTACTTC. Amino acid sequence: CASSTLGTAQETQYF.

V is TRBV5-1 and J is TRBJ1-3, with D hard to call. Trimming left V 2 bases short and J 4 bases short, with 16 bases between. The germline CDR1 and CDR2 sequences are SGHRS and YFSETQ. The CDR3 totals 16 residues. In DNA form, the CDR3 reads TGCGCCAGCAGCTTAAACCTACTCGGTACGGGAAACACCATATATTTT. Translation: CASSLNLLGTGNTIYF.

This clone appeared once. The rearrangement links TRBV3-1 (or the pseudogene TRBV3-2) to TRBJ1-2; a possible D gene is TRBD1 (5 bases). Germline V gives CDR1 LGHDT, CDR2 YNNKEL (reference sequence). Deletions cut 1 base from V and 4 bases from J, with 13 bases between. The CDR3 length is 15 residues. The CDR3 loop reads CASSQAGIITYGYTF. The CDR3, as DNA: TGTGCCAGCAGCCAAGCAGGGATCATCACCTATGGCTACACCTTC.

The V gene is TRBV28, the J gene TRBJ1-2; D is ambiguous. The CDR3 contains 12 residues. Deletions cut 2 bases from V and 3 bases from J, with 4 bases between. From germline, CDR1 is MDHEN and CDR2 SYDVKM. In DNA form, the CDR3 reads TGTGCCAGCAGTTTACAGTACTATGGCTACACCTTC. This codes for CASSLQYYGYTF.

The chain is built from TRBV6-5 and TRBJ2-7; 8 bases agree with TRBD1. Germline CDR1 reads MNHEY; CDR2 reads SVGAGI. The V segment lost 8 bases and the J segment 3 bases; nucleotides outside the gene matches: 6. The CDR3 totals 13 residues. CDR3 bases: TGTGCCAGCCAGGGGGCGATGCACTACGAGCAGTACTTC. Translated: CASQGAMHYEQYF.

This sequence joins TRBV25-1 and TRBJ2-3; no reliable D call. The CDR3 contains 16 residues. Per the germline V gene, CDR1 is MGHDK and CDR2 is SYGVNS. V lost 3 bases to trimming and J lost 0 bases, with 13 bases between them. The CDR3 spells CASSDVGSRSTDTQYF. CDR3 DNA: TGTGCCAGCAGTGATGTCGGTAGCAGAAGCACAGATACGCAGTATTTT.

The gene calls are TRBV9 and TRBJ1-4; D remains unclear. CDR3 size: 14 residues. V was shortened by 0 bases and J by 3 bases, with 6 bases between the two germline ends. CDR1 is SGDLS and CDR2 is YYNGEE in the germline V gene. The CDR3 nucleotides are TGTGCCAGCAGCGTAGCAGGTGCTAATGAAAAACTGTTTTTT. It codes for CASSVAGANEKLFF.

V usage is TRBV2 and J usage is TRBJ2-3, with D tentatively TRBD1 (5 bases). Germline V gene lookup returns CDR1 SNHLY and CDR2 FYNNEI. The V end lost 4 bases, the J end lost 9 bases, and 20 bases lay between the germline ends. The CDR3 sequence is 15 residues long. The CDR3 protein is CASSGLTRAESTQYF. In DNA, the CDR3 is TGTGCCAGCAGTGGCCTAACCAGGGCAGAGAGCACGCAGTATTTT.

V is TRBV19 and J is TRBJ2-7, with a tentative D call TRBD2 (6 bases). The CDR3 contains 16 residues. The ends were cut back, 4 bases at V and 3 bases at J, with 19 bases in the middle. The germline V gene encodes CDR1 LNHDA and CDR2 SQIVND (reference sequence). The CDR3 sequence is CASSNWREGRGYEQYF. CDR3 nucleotide sequence: TGTGCCAGTAGTAACTGGAGGGAAGGACGGGGCTACGAGCAGTACTTC.

This chain links TRBV20-1 with TRBJ1-2, with 7 positions matching TRBD1. The CDR3 has 12 residues. Trimming removed 3 bases from V and 8 bases from J; junction bases left unmatched: 6. Germline lookup yields CDR1 DFQATT and CDR2 SNEGSKA (reference sequence). CDR3 region: CSASTGVGGYTF. The CDR3 bases are TGCAGTGCTAGTACAGGGGTCGGCGGCTACACCTTC.